Shown below are 18 T cell receptor beta chains from a single sample sequenced in a study of blood T cell repertoires in COVID-19. The method was immunoSEQ multiplex PCR; TCRdb's version includes in-frame clones alone and lacks a portion of them. Among some 250,000 clones, around four fifths were seen once, and the ten largest hold approximately 4%. Sequenced sample: peripheral blood. The receptors were sampled from a man aged 55 to 70 with acute or convalescent COVID-19.

The chain is built from TRBV5-1 and TRBJ1-4; 7 bases are a match to TRBD1. This CDR3 spans 14 amino acids. V was pared by 4 bases and J by 7 bases, with 7 bases of the junction left unmatched. Germline assignment: CDR1 SGHRS and CDR2 YFSETQ. CDR3 sequence reads: CASSRGTALEKLFF. The CDR3 region has the DNA TGCGCCAGCAGCCGCGGGACAGCCCTTGAAAAACTGTTTTTT.

This rearrangement joins TRBV11-3 to TRBJ2-7; 7 nucleotides agree with TRBD2. This CDR3 has 13 residues. V shed 3 bases and J 1 base; nucleotides not matched to a gene: 0. Germline-derived CDR1 and CDR2 are SGHNT and YENEEA. The CDR3: CASSFGGSYEQYF. CDR3 sequence (DNA): TGTGCCAGCAGCTTCGGGGGGTCCTACGAGCAGTACTTC.

The chain links TRBV6-5 to TRBJ2-5, with TRBD1 identical over 7 bases. With 2 bases clipped from V and 3 bases from J, the junction kept 9 bases outside the gene matches. Germline V gene sequence: CDR1 MNHEY, CDR2 SVGAGI. This CDR3 region has 16 residues. The CDR3 region is CASSYLGQETKETQYF. CDR3 sequence (DNA): TGTGCCAGCAGTTACCTCGGACAGGAAACAAAAGAGACCCAGTACTTC.

V gene TRBV30 combines with J gene TRBJ2-3; 8 bases agree with TRBD2. The ends lost 3 bases at V and 4 bases at J; junction bases unmatched: 6. Germline CDR1 and CDR2: GTSNPN and SVGIG (reference sequence). The CDR3 extends over 14 amino acids. The CDR3 sequence: CAWRRGARADTQYF. The DNA for the CDR3 is TGTGCCTGGAGGCGGGGGGCCCGGGCAGATACGCAGTATTTT.

This chain connects TRBV3-1 (or the pseudogene TRBV3-2) to TRBJ2-7; 10 bases agree with TRBD1. The CDR3 extends over 15 amino acids. Germline V gene data show CDR1 as LGHDT and CDR2 as YNNKEL (reference sequence). The junction had 4 bases not matched to a gene; V was cut back by 5 bases and J by 0 bases. This chain's CDR3 is CASSYRDRGSYEQYF. In nucleotides, the CDR3 is TGTGCCAGCAGCTACCGGGACAGGGGCTCCTACGAGCAGTACTTC.

The chain joins TRBV7-9 to TRBJ2-3; 11 positions match TRBD2. CDR3 length equals 15 residues. CDR1 is SEHNR, CDR2 FQNEAQ, per germline (reference sequence). V shed 5 bases and J 5 bases; nucleotides not matched to a gene: 6. CDR3 sequence: CASSETGTSGDTQYF. The CDR3 DNA sequence: TGTGCCAGCAGCGAGACCGGGACTAGCGGAGATACGCAGTATTTT.

The chain carries TRBV12-3 or TRBV12-4 and TRBJ1-1, with no clear D. V was pared by 5 bases and J by 1 base, with 8 bases between. CDR3 length: 13 amino acids. The chain's CDR3 is CASSTTPNTEAFF. The DNA for the CDR3 is TGTGCCAGCAGTACAACACCGAACACTGAAGCTTTCTTT.

The chain has TRBV19 and TRBJ1-5; D might be TRBD1 (5 bases). CDR1 is LNHDA, CDR2 SQIVND, per germline (reference sequence). The V and J ends lost 9 bases and 2 bases respectively, with 17 bases between them. The CDR3 spans 15 residues. CDR3 protein: CASLMKGQGNQPQHF. The CDR3 DNA follows: TGTGCCAGCCTGATGAAGGGGCAGGGCAATCAGCCCCAGCATTTT.

The CDR3 spells CASSLGEEKPAAYGYTF. The CDR3 DNA sequence: TGTGCCAGCAGTTTGGGGGAGGAGAAACCCGCGGCTTATGGCTACACCTTC. The chain joins TRBV28 to TRBJ1-2; possible D gene TRBD1, 5 bases. The CDR3 length is 17 residues. The germline CDR1 and CDR2 sequences are MDHEN and SYDVKM. The V and J ends lost 3 bases and 5 bases respectively, with 22 bases between them.

This clone appeared a single time. Compared with germline, one end of the junction differs, possibly owing to a read error. The CDR3 DNA sequence: TGTGCCAGCAGCTCCGTGACAGGGGGCCGCCTCTTT. As protein: CASSSVTGGRLF. V usage is TRBV5-8 and J usage is TRBJ1-6, with 10 bases lining up with TRBD1. Germline-derived CDR1 and CDR2 are SGHTS and YDEGEE. The CDR3 runs 12 residues. Complete variable domain (other parts from reference TRBV5-8 and TRBJ1-6): EAGVTQSPTHLIKTRGQQATLRCSPISGHTSVYWYQQALGLGLQFLLWYDEGEERNRGNFPPRFSGRQFPNYSSELNVNALELEDSALYLCASSSVTGGRLFGNGTRLTVT.

The rearrangement joins TRBV5-1 to TRBJ2-5; TRBD2 matches 9 bases. V was clipped by 3 bases and J by 3 bases; unmatched bases: 6. Germline lookup yields CDR1 SGHRS and CDR2 YFSETQ. The CDR3 length is 15 residues. This chain's CDR3 is CASSSGLAVEETQYF. CDR3 bases: TGCGCCAGCAGCTCGGGACTAGCTGTGGAAGAGACCCAGTACTTC.

The chain carries TRBV7-9 and TRBJ2-7; 8 bases align to TRBD1. Germline V gives CDR1 SEHNR, CDR2 FQNEAQ (reference sequence). The CDR3 is 14 residues long. V was clipped by 6 bases and J by 0 bases; unmatched bases: 4. DNA for the CDR3: TGTGCCAGCAGAGTGGACAGGGCCTCCTACGAGCAGTACTTC. This sequence encodes CASRVDRASYEQYF.

V and J are TRBV18 and TRBJ2-2; 9 nucleotides line up with TRBD1. Germline lookup yields CDR1 KGHSH and CDR2 LQKENI. The V and J ends lost 3 bases and 6 bases, in that order; junction bases with no gene match: 2. The CDR3 loop spans 14 amino acids. CDR3 amino acids: CASSPGTGPGELFF. CDR3 nucleotides: TGTGCCAGCTCACCCGGGACAGGGCCCGGGGAGCTGTTTTTT.

The genes are TRBV11-3 and TRBJ2-7; 11 bases map to TRBD2. V lost 1 base and J lost 2; bases outside the gene matches: 4. In germline, CDR1 is SGHNT, CDR2 YENEEA. The CDR3 sequence is 16 residues long. The DNA for the CDR3 is TGTGCCAGCAGCTTAGGTGCGACTAGCGGGACCTACGAGCAGTACTTC. It is translated as CASSLGATSGTYEQYF.

The chain couples TRBV7-9 to TRBJ1-1; TRBD1 might be the D (6 bases). The CDR3 extends over 17 amino acids. Per the germline V gene, CDR1 is SEHNR and CDR2 is FQNEAQ (reference sequence). V was trimmed by 5 bases and J by 3 bases, leaving 22 bases between them. The CDR3 region has the DNA TGTGCCAGCAGCGACCTAGGTTACAGGGTTGGTGACACTGAAGCTTTCTTT. This encodes CASSDLGYRVGDTEAFF. The full variable domain, its missing parts supplied by reference TRBV7-9 and TRBJ1-1, is DTGVSQNPRHKITKRGQNVTFRCDPISEHNRLYWYRQTLGQGPEFLTYFQNEAQLEKSRLLSDRFSAERPKGSFSTLEIQRTEQGDSAMYLCASSDLGYRVGDTEAFFGQGTRLTVV.

In the case of this clone: Additional DNA sequences in this sample encode the identical CDR3. The chain couples TRBV7-2 to TRBJ1-2; a weak D match, TRBD1 (6 bases). This CDR3 has 14 residues. Germline assignment: CDR1 SGHTA and CDR2 FQGNSA. V lost 1 base and J 4 bases, leaving 10 bases between the germline ends. CDR3 DNA sequence: TGTGCCAGCAGCTTAGGGGGGCAGGGCTATGGCTACACCTTC. As protein: CASSLGGQGYGYTF.

The chain recombines TRBV5-4 with TRBJ1-1; D gene uncertain. The CDR3 is 13 amino acids. V was clipped by 2 bases and J by 7 bases, with 12 bases between them. The germline V gene encodes CDR1 SGHNT and CDR2 YYREEE (reference sequence). CDR3 nucleotides: TGTGCCAGCAGCTTAAGAGGATCCAGTGAAGCTTTCTTT. Residues: CASSLRGSSEAFF. Full variable domain (rest looked up from reference TRBV5-4 and TRBJ1-1): ETGVTQSPTHLIKTRGQQVTLRCSSQSGHNTVSWYQQALGQGPQFIFQYYREEENGRGNFPPRFSGLQFPNYSSELNVNALELDDSALYLCASSLRGSSEAFFGQGTRLTVV.

V usage is TRBV7-9 and J usage is TRBJ2-1; TRBD2 aligns across 7 bases. The germline CDR1 and CDR2 sequences are SEHNR and FQNEAQ (reference sequence). J gave up 7 bases and V 1 base, and 1 base lay outside the gene matches. The CDR3 is 13 amino acids. The CDR3 DNA sequence: TGTGCCAGCAGCTTAGGTAGCGGGAATGAGCAGTTCTTC. Its translation is CASSLGSGNEQFF.